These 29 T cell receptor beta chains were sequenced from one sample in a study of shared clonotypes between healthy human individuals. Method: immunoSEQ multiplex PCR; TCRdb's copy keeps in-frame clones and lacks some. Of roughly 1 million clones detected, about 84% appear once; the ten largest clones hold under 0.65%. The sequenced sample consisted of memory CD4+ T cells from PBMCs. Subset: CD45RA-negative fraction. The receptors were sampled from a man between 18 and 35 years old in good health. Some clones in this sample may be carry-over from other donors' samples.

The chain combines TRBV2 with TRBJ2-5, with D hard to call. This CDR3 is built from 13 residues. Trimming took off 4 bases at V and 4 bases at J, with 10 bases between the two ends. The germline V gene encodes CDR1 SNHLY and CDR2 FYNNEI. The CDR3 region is CASSGGNGETQYF. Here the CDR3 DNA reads TGTGCCAGCAGTGGGGGTAACGGAGAGACCCAGTACTTC.

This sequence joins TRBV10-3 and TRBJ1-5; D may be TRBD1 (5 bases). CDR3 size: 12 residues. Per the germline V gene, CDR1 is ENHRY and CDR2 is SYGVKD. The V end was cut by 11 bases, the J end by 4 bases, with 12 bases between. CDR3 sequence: CAAAGTNQPQHF. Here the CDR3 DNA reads TGTGCCGCCGCAGGGACGAATCAGCCCCAGCATTTT.

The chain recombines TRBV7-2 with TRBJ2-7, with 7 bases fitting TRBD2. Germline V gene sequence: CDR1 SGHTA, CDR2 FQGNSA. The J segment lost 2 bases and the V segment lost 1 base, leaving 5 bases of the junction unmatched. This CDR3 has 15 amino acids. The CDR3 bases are TGTGCCAGCAGCTTAGTTGGAGGGAGGGCCTACGAGCAGTACTTC. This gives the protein CASSLVGGRAYEQYF.

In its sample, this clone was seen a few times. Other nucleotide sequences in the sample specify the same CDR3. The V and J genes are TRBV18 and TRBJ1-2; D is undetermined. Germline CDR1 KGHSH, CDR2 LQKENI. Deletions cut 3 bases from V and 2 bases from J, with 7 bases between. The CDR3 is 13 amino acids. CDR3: CASSPDSNYGYTF. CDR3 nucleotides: TGTGCCAGCTCACCGGACTCGAACTATGGCTACACCTTC.

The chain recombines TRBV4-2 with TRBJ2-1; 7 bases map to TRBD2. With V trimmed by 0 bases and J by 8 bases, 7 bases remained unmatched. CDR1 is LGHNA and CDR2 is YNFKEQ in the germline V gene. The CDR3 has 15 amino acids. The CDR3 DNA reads TGTGCCAGCAGCCAAGAGAGGGCGGGAGCACATGAGCAGTTCTTC. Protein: CASSQERAGAHEQFF.

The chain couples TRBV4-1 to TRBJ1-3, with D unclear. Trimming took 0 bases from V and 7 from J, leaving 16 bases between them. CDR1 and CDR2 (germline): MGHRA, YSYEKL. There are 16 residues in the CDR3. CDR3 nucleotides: TGCGCCAGCAGCCAAGATGGATCGGCTGGAAGCAACACCATATATTTT. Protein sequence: CASSQDGSAGSNTIYF.

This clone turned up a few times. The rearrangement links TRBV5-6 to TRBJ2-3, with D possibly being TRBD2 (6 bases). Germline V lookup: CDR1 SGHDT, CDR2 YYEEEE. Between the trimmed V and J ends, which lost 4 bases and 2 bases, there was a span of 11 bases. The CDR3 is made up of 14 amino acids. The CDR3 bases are TGTGCCAGCAGCAGACTAGACCACACAGATACGCAGTATTTT. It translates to CASSRLDHTDTQYF. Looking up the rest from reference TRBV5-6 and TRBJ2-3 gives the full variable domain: DAGVTQSPTHLIKTRGQQVTLRCSPKSGHDTVSWYQQALGQGPQFIFQYYEEEERQRGNFPDRFSGHQFPNYSSELNVNALLLGDSALYLCASSRLDHTDTQYFGPGTRLTVL.

CDR3 in DNA: TGCGCCAGCAGCCGATCGGGACTTAGCACAGATACGCAGTATTTT. It specifies CASSRSGLSTDTQYF. The chain combines TRBV5-1 with TRBJ2-3, with D perhaps TRBD2 (6 bases). The germline CDR1 and CDR2 sequences are SGHRS and YFSETQ. V lost 4 bases and J lost 0, with 12 bases in between. The CDR3 has 15 amino acids.

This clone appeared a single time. In DNA form, the CDR3 reads TGTGCCAGCAGCTTTGGAGGGGGCCCCCCTCGCGAGCAGTACTTC. This codes for CASSFGGGPPREQYF. The gene calls are TRBV11-1 and TRBJ2-7, with D tentatively TRBD1 (7 bases). Trimming took off 3 bases at V and 6 bases at J, with 18 bases between the two ends. Germline V CDR1 and CDR2: SGHAT, FQDESV (reference sequence). The CDR3 runs to 15 residues.

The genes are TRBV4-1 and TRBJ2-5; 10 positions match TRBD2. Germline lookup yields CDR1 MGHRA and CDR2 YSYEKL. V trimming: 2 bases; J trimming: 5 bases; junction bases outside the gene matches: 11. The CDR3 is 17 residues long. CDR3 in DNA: TGCGCCAGCAGCCAAAGAGGGCTAGCGGGGGACACGGAGACCCAGTACTTC. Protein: CASSQRGLAGDTETQYF.

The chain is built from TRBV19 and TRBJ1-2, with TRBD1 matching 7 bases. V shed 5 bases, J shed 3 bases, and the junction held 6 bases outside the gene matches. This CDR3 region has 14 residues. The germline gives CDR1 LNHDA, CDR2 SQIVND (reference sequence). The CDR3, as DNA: TGTGCCAGTAGTCGGACAGGATCGGACTATGGCTACACCTTC. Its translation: CASSRTGSDYGYTF.

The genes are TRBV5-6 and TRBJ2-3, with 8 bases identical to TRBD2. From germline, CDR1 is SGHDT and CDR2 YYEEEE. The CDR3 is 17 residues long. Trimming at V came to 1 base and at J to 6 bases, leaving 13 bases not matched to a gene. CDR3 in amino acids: CASSLRGGGLAGDTQYF. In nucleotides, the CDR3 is TGTGCCAGCAGCTTGCGGGGTGGTGGGCTAGCGGGTGATACGCAGTATTTT.

The CDR3 region is CASSPARKEGTDTQYF. The CDR3 DNA sequence: TGTGCCAGCTCACCTGCCCGTAAAGAGGGCACAGATACGCAGTATTTT. The genes are TRBV18 and TRBJ2-3; no definite D call. Between the trimmed V and J ends, which lost 3 bases and 1 base, there was a span of 14 bases. In germline, CDR1 is KGHSH, CDR2 LQKENI. The CDR3 covers 16 residues.

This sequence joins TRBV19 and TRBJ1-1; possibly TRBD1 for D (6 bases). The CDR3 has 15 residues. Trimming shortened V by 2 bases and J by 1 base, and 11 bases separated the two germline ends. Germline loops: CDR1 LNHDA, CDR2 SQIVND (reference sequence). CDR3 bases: TGTGCCAGTAGTATACTCTCACAGGGGAACACTGAAGCTTTCTTT. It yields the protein CASSILSQGNTEAFF.

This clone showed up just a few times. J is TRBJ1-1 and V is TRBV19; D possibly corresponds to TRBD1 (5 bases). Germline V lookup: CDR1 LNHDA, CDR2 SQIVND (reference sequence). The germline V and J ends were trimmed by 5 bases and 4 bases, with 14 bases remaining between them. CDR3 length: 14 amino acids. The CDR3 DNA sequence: TGTGCCAGTAGTTCCCAAGGGGACCGCACTGAAGCTTTCTTT. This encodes CASSSQGDRTEAFF.

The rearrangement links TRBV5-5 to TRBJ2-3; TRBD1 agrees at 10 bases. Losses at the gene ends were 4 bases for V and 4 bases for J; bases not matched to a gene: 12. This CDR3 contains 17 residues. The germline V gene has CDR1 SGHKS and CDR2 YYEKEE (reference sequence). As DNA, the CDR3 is TGTGCCAGCAGCAAGGACAGGGGGTCGGTCTGGTCAGATACGCAGTATTTT. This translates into CASSKDRGSVWSDTQYF.

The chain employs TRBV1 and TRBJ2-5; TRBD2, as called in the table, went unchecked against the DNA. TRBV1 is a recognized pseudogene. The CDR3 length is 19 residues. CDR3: CTSSPPGLAGGPVGETQYF. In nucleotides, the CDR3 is TGCACCAGCAGCCCCCCGGGACTAGCGGGAGGGCCTGTCGGGGAGACCCAGTACTTC.

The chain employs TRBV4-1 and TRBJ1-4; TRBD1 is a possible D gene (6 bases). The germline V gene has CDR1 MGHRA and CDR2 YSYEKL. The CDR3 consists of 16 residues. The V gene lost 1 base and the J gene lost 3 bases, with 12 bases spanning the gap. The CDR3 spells CASSQVGGQSNEKLFF. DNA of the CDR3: TGCGCCAGCAGCCAAGTAGGGGGGCAATCTAATGAAAAACTGTTTTTT.

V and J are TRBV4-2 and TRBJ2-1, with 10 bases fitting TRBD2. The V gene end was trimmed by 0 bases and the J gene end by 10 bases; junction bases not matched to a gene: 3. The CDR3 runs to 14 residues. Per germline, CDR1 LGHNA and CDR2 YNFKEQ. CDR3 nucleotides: TGTGCCAGCAGCCAAGATCCTAGCGGGAGAGAGCAGTTCTTC. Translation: CASSQDPSGREQFF.

The DNA for the CDR3 is TGTGCCAGCAGTTCCGCCCGGACTAGCGGGTACACAGATACGCAGTATTTT. It specifies CASSSARTSGYTDTQYF. The V and J genes are TRBV27 and TRBJ2-3; 11 nucleotides match TRBD2. Losses at the gene ends were 4 bases for V and 2 bases for J; bases not matched to a gene: 8. CDR1 and CDR2 from the germline V gene are MNHEY and SMNVEV (reference sequence). The CDR3 runs 17 residues.

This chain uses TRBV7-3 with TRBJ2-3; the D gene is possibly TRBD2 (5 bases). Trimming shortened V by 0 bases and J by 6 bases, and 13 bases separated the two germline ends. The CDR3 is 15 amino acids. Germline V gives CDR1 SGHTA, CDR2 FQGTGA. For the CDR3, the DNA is TGTGCCAGCAGCTTAACGGTGACGGGAATGGATACGCAGTATTTT. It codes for CASSLTVTGMDTQYF.

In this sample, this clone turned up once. The DNA of the CDR3 is TGCGCCAGCAGCCCATTAACCGGGATAAACACCGGGGAGCTGTTTTTT. Its protein product is CASSPLTGINTGELFF. The chain employs TRBV5-1 and TRBJ2-2, with D possibly TRBD2 on 5 matching bases. Germline CDR1 reads SGHRS; CDR2 reads YFSETQ. This CDR3 has 16 residues. V dropped 4 bases and J dropped 2 bases, with 15 bases sitting between them.

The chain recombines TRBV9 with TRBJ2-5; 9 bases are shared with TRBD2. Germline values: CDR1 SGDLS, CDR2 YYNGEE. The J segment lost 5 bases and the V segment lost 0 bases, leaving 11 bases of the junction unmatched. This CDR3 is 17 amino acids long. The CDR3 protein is CASSVDWREGLSETQYF. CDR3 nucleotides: TGTGCCAGCAGCGTAGATTGGCGGGAGGGCCTTAGCGAGACCCAGTACTTC.

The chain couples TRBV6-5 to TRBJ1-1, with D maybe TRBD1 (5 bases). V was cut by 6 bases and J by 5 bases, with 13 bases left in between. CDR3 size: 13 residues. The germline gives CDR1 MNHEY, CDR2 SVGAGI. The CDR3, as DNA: TGTGCCAGCAGCCCCCCCGGGGGGACTGAAGCTTTCTTT. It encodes CASSPPGGTEAFF.

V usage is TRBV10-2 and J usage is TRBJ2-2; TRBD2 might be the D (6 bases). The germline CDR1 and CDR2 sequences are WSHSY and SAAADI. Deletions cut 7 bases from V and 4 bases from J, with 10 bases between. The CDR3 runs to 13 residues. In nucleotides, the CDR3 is TGCGCCAGCAAGGGCGGGACCACCGGGGAGCTGTTTTTT. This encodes CASKGGTTGELFF.

The CDR3 DNA reads TGTGCCAGCTCTCCCGTGACTACAGAGACCCAGTACTTC. Translated: CASSPVTTETQYF. The rearrangement uses TRBV19 and TRBJ2-5, with D perhaps TRBD2 (5 bases). The CDR3 extends over 13 amino acids. Germline V gene data show CDR1 as LNHDA and CDR2 as SQIVND (reference sequence). The V and J ends lost 9 bases and 4 bases respectively, with 15 bases between them.

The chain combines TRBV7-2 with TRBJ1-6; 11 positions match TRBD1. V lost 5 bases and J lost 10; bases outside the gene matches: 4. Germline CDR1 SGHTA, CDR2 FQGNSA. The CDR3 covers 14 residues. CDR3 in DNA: TGTGCCAGCAGCCAGGGACAGGGGGTCTCACCCCTCCACTTT. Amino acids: CASSQGQGVSPLHF.

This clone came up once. CDR3 DNA sequence: TGTGCCAGCAGTGAACGCGGGAGGGTCACAGATACGCAGTATTTT. It translates to CASSERGRVTDTQYF. The chain combines TRBV2 with TRBJ2-3, with 9 bases matching TRBD2. Trimming at V came to 2 bases and at J to 2 bases, leaving 2 bases not matched to a gene. The germline V gene encodes CDR1 SNHLY and CDR2 FYNNEI. The CDR3 extends over 15 amino acids.

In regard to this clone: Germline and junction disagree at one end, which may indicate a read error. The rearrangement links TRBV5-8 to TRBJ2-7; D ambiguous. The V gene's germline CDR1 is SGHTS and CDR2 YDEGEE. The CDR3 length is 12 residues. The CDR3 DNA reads TGTGCCAGCAGCTGGGCGGAAGCTTTCGTTATCTTC. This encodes CASSWAEAFVIF.